Following are 11 T cell receptor beta chains from one sample sequenced in a study of control samples from healthy donors and cancer patients. Generated by immunoSEQ multiplex PCR, the TCRdb table keeps only in-frame clones and is missing some. The sample includes 150,000 to 180,000 clones, 93% seen only once; the top ten take under 2.5%. Sequencing input: blood. The source is a middle-aged man in good health.

This clone has more than one count but fewer than ten. The chain couples TRBV3-1 (or the pseudogene TRBV3-2) to TRBJ1-6; 9 bases line up with TRBD1. The germline V gene has CDR1 LGHDT and CDR2 YNNKEL (reference sequence). The CDR3 consists of 15 residues. Unmatched junction bases numbered 7, after V lost 4 bases and J lost 9 bases. The CDR3 region has the DNA TGTGCCAGCAGCCCCTACAGGGGGCGCGGTTCACCCCTCCACTTT. Its protein product is CASSPYRGRGSPLHF.

The chain joins TRBV30 to TRBJ2-7; D remains unclear. V was cut by 3 bases and J by 3 bases, with 9 bases left in between. The CDR3 consists of 12 residues. The germline gives CDR1 GTSNPN, CDR2 SVGIG (reference sequence). CDR3 DNA: TGTGCCTGGAGCGTGACTGGCTACGAGCAGTACTTC. Amino acid sequence: CAWSVTGYEQYF. The whole variable domain, filled in from reference TRBV30 and TRBJ2-7, reads SQTIHQWPATLVQPVGSPLSLECTVEGTSNPNLYWYRQAAGRGLQLLFYSVGIGQISSEVPQNLSASRPQDRQFILSSKKLLLSDSGFYLCAWSVTGYEQYFGPGTRLTVT.

The gene calls are TRBV5-1 and TRBJ2-5, with a weak D call TRBD1 (5 bases). Germline loops: CDR1 SGHRS, CDR2 YFSETQ. Trimming shortened V by 4 bases and J by 5 bases, and 12 bases separated the two germline ends. The CDR3 has 13 amino acids. The CDR3 nucleotides read TGCGCCAGCAGCGAAGGGGTGGGGGAGACCCAGTACTTC. Protein product: CASSEGVGETQYF.

This chain uses TRBV6-5 with TRBJ2-7; D possibly uses TRBD1 or TRBD2 (6 bases each). Trimming stripped 2 bases from V and 3 bases from J, with 14 bases between. Germline values: CDR1 MNHEY, CDR2 SVGAGI. The CDR3 is made up of 15 amino acids. CDR3 nucleotide sequence: TGTGCCAGCAGTTACCTGGGGGGCGCGAGCTACGAGCAGTACTTC. Amino acid sequence: CASSYLGGASYEQYF.

The chain couples TRBV27 to TRBJ1-2; D possibly corresponds to TRBD1 (6 bases). The V gene's germline CDR1 is MNHEY and CDR2 SMNVEV (reference sequence). This CDR3 has 16 amino acids. The ends were cut back, 6 bases at V and 7 bases at J, with 24 bases in the middle. This CDR3 reads CASSRVQGTLVGGYTF. In DNA form, the CDR3 reads TGTGCCAGCAGCCGGGTACAGGGAACCCTTGTTGGTGGCTACACCTTC.

The rearrangement uses TRBV6-1 and TRBJ1-1; D gene ambiguous. The ends were cut back, 2 bases at V and 5 bases at J, with 9 bases in the middle. Per germline, CDR1 MNHNS and CDR2 SASEGT. There are 13 residues in the CDR3. This CDR3 is CASSETYGTEAFF. CDR3 bases: TGTGCCAGCAGTGAAACGTACGGGACTGAAGCTTTCTTT.

This clone came up once. The genes are TRBV2 and TRBJ2-6; D call uncertain. This CDR3 comprises 14 residues. In germline, CDR1 is SNHLY, CDR2 FYNNEI. Trimming took off 6 bases at V and 0 bases at J, with 6 bases between the two ends. CDR3 in amino acids: CASSFSSGANVLTF. CDR3 coding DNA: TGTGCCAGCAGCTTTTCCTCTGGGGCCAACGTCCTGACTTTC.

The rearrangement uses TRBV15 and TRBJ2-7, with 10 bases identical to TRBD2. Germline CDR1 and CDR2: LNHNV and YYDKDF (reference sequence). This CDR3 has 18 residues. J lost 0 bases, V lost 1 base, and 9 bases had no gene match. CDR3 nucleotides: TGTGCCACCAGCAGAGGAGGGGTAGCGGGAGGCTACTCCTACGAGCAGTACTTC. It is translated as CATSRGGVAGGYSYEQYF. Full variable domain (missing parts from reference TRBV15 and TRBJ2-7): DAMVIQNPRYQVTQFGKPVTLSCSQTLNHNVMYWYQQKSSQAPKLLFHYYDKDFNNEADTPDNFQSRRPNTSFCFLDIRSPGLGDTAMYLCATSRGGVAGGYSYEQYFGPGTRLTVT.

The rearrangement links TRBV18 to TRBJ2-2, with 9 bases lining up with TRBD2. Germline V lookup: CDR1 KGHSH, CDR2 LQKENI. J lost 4 bases, V lost 0 bases, and 9 bases had no gene match. CDR3 size: 18 residues. The CDR3 is CASSPPGGLAGVTGELFF. The CDR3 DNA sequence: TGTGCCAGCTCACCACCGGGCGGATTAGCGGGAGTCACCGGGGAGCTGTTTTTT.

The V gene is TRBV5-1, the J gene TRBJ2-7; D may be TRBD2 (5 bases). V shed 3 bases and J shed 3 bases, with 10 bases lying between them. Germline assignment: CDR1 SGHRS and CDR2 YFSETQ. This CDR3 has 13 amino acids. CDR3 nucleotide sequence: TGCGCCAGCAGCTCGGGAACCTTCTACGAGCAGTACTTC. This encodes CASSSGTFYEQYF.

The rearrangement uses TRBV10-2 and TRBJ1-1; D gene uncertain. Trimming removed 3 bases at V and 3 bases at J, with 11 bases between. From germline, CDR1 is WSHSY and CDR2 SAAADI. The CDR3 contains 14 residues. The CDR3 region is CASSDRPADTEAFF. The CDR3 nucleotides are TGCGCCAGCAGTGACCGTCCCGCGGACACTGAAGCTTTCTTT.